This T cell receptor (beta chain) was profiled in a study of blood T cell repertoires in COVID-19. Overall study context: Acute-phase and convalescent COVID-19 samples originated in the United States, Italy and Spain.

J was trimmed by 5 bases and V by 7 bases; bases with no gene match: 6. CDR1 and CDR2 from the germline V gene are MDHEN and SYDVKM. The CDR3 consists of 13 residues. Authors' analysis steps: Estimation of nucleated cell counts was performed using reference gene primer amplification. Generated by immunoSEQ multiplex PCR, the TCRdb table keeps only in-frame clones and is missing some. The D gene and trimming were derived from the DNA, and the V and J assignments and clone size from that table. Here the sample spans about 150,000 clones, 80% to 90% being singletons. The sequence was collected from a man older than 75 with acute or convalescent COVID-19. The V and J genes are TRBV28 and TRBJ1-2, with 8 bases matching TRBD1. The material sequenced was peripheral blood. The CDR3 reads CASIAGGGYGYTF. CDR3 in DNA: TGTGCCAGCATTGCAGGGGGCGGGTATGGCTACACCTTC.